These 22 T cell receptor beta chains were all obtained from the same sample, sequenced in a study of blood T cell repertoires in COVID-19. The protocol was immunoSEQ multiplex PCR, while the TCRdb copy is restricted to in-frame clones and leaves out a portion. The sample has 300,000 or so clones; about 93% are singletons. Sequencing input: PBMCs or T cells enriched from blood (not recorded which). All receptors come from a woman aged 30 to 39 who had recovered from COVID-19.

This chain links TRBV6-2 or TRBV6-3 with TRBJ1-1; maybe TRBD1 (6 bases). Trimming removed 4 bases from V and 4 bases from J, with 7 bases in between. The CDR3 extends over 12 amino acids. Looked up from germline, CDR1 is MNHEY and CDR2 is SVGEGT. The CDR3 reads CASSSGATEAFF. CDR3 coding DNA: TGTGCCAGCAGTTCAGGGGCCACTGAAGCTTTCTTT.

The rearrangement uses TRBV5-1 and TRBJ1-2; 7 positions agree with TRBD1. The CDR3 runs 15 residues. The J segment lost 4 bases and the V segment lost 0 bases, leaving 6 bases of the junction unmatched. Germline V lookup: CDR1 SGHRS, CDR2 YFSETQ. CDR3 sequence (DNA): TGCGCCAGCAGCTTGGGACTGACAGGGATCTATGGCTACACCTTC. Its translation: CASSLGLTGIYGYTF.

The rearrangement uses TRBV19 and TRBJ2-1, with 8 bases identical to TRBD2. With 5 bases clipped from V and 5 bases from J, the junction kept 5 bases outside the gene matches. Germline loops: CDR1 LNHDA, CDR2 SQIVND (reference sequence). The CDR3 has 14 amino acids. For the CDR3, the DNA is TGTGCCAGTAGTCAGACTAGCGCAAACAATGAGCAGTTCTTC. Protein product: CASSQTSANNEQFF.

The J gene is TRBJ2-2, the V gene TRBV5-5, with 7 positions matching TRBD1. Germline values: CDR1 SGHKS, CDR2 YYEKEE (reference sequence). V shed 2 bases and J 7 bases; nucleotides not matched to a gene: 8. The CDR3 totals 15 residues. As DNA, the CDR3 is TGTGCCAGCAGCTTACAGGGGCTATGGGTCGGGGAGCTGTTTTTT. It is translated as CASSLQGLWVGELFF.

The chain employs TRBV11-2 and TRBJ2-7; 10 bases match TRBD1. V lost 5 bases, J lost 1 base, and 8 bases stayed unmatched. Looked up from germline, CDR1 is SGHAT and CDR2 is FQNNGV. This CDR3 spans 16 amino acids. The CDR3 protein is CASSIGQGEWSYEQYF. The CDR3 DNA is TGTGCCAGCAGCATAGGACAGGGGGAATGGTCCTACGAGCAGTACTTC.

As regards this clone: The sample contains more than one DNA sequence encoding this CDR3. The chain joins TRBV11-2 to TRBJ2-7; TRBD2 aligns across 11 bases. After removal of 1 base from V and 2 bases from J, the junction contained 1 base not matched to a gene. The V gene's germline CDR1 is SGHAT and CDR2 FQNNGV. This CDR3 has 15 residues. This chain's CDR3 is CASSLGLAGTYEQYF. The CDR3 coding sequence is TGTGCCAGCAGCTTAGGACTAGCGGGAACCTACGAGCAGTACTTC. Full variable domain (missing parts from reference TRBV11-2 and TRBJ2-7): EAGVAQSPRYKIIEKRQSVAFWCNPISGHATLYWYQQILGQGPKLLIQFQNNGVVDDSQLPKDRFSAERLKGVDSTLKIQPAKLEDSAVYLCASSLGLAGTYEQYFGPGTRLTVT.

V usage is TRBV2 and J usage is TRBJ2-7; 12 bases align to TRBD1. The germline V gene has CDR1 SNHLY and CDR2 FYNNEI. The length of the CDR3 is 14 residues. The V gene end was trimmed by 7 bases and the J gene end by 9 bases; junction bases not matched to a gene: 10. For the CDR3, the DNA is TGTGCCAGCACCTCCGGGACAGGGGGCGGGGGGCAGTACTTC. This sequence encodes CASTSGTGGGGQYF.

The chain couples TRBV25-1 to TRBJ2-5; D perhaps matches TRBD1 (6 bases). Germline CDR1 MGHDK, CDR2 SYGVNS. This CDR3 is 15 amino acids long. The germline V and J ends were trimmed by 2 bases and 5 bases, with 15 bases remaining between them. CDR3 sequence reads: CASSERGHRWETQYF. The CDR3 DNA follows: TGTGCCAGCAGTGAAAGGGGACACCGGTGGGAGACCCAGTACTTC.

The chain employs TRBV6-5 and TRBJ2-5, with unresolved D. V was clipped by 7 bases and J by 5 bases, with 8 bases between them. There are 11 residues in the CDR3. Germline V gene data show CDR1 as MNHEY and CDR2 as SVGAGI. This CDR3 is CASKTGETQYF. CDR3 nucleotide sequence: TGTGCCAGCAAAACCGGGGAGACCCAGTACTTC.

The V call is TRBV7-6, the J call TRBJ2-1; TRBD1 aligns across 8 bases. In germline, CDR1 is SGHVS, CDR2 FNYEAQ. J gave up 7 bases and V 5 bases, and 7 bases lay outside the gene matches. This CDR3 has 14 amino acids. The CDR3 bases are TGTGCCAGCAGCCCGAGACAGGGGAGGAATGAGCAGTTCTTC. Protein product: CASSPRQGRNEQFF. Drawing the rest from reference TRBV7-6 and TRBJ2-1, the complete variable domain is GAGVSQSPRYKVTKRGQDVALRCDPISGHVSLYWYRQALGQGPEFLTYFNYEAQQDKSGLPNDRFSAERPEGSISTLTIQRTEQRDSAMYRCASSPRQGRNEQFFGPGTRLTVL.

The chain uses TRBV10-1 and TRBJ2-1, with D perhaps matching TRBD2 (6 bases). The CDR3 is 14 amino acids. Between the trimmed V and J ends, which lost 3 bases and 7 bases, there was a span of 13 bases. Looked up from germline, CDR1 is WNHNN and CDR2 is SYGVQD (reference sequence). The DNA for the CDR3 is TGCGCCAGCAGTGACAGCGGGCGACGGAATGAGCAGTTCTTC. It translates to CASSDSGRRNEQFF.

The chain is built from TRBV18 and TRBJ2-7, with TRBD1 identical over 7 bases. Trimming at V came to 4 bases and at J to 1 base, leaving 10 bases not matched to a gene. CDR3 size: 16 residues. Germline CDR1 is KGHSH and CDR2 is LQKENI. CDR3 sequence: CASSLAIGGSSYEQYF. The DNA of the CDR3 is TGTGCCAGCTCACTCGCGATAGGGGGCTCTTCCTACGAGCAGTACTTC.

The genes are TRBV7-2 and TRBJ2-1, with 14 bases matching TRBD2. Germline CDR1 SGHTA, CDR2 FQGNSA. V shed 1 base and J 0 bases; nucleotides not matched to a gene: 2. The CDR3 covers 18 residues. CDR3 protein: CASSLGLAGGHSYNEQFF. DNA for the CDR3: TGTGCCAGCAGCTTAGGACTAGCGGGAGGGCACTCCTACAATGAGCAGTTCTTC.

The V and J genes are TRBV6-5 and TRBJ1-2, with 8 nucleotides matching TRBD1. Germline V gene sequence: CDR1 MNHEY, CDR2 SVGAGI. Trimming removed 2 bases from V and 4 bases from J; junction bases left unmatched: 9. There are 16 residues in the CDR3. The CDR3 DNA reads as TGTGCCAGCAGTTACGTGCTACTGGGACAGGCCTATGGCTACACCTTC. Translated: CASSYVLLGQAYGYTF.

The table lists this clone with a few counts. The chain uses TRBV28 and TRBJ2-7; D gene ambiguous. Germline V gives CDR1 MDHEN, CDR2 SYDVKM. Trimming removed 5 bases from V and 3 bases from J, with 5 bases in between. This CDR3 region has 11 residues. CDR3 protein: CASSPNYEQYF. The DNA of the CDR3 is TGTGCCAGCAGTCCAAACTACGAGCAGTACTTC.

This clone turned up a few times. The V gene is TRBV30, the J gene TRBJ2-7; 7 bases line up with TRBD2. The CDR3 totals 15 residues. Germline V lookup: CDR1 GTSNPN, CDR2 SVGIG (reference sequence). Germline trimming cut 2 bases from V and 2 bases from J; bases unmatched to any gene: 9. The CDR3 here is CAWSPLAGDPYEQYF. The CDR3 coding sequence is TGTGCCTGGAGTCCCTTAGCGGGCGACCCCTACGAGCAGTACTTC.

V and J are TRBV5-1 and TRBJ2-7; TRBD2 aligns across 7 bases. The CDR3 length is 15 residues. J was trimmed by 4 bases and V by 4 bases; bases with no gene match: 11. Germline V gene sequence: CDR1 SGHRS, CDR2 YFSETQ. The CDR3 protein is CASSPKGGSVYEQYF. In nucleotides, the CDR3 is TGCGCCAGCAGCCCTAAGGGCGGGAGCGTGTACGAGCAGTACTTC.

CDR3 sequence reads: CASSPEKGRVANEKLFF. The CDR3 DNA reads TGTGCCAGCAGTCCCGAGAAGGGGCGCGTGGCTAATGAAAAACTGTTTTTT. This rearrangement joins TRBV28 to TRBJ1-4; maybe TRBD1 (5 bases). V lost 5 bases and J lost 3, with 19 bases in between. The germline CDR1 and CDR2 sequences are MDHEN and SYDVKM. The CDR3 is 17 amino acids. Looking up the rest from reference TRBV28 and TRBJ1-4 gives the full variable domain: DVKVTQSSRYLVKRTGEKVFLECVQDMDHENMFWYRQDPGLGLRLIYFSYDVKMKEKGDIPEGYSVSREKKERFSLILESASTNQTSMYLCASSPEKGRVANEKLFFGSGTQLSVL.

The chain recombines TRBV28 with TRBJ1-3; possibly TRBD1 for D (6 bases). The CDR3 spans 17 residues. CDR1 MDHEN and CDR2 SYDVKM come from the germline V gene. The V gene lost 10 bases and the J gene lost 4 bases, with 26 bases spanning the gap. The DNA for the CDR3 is TGTGCCATCGCTCGGGGGGGCGCGAGTCTGGGAGGAAACACCATATATTTT. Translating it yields CAIARGGASLGGNTIYF.

The CDR3 loop is CASSLAPSGTYNEQFF. In DNA form, the CDR3 reads TGTGCCAGCAGCTTAGCGCCTAGCGGAACCTACAATGAGCAGTTCTTC. This chain connects TRBV7-6 to TRBJ2-1; 7 bases align to TRBD2. Germline CDR1 and CDR2: SGHVS and FNYEAQ. The CDR3 has 16 residues. V gave up 0 bases and J gave up 2 bases; unmatched junction bases: 4.

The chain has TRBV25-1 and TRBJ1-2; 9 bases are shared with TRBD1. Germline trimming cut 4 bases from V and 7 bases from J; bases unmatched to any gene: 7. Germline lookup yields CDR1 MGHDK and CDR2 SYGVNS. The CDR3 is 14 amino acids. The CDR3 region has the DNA TGTGCCAGCAGTGCTCCGGGACAGGGACTTGGCTACACCTTC. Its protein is CASSAPGQGLGYTF.

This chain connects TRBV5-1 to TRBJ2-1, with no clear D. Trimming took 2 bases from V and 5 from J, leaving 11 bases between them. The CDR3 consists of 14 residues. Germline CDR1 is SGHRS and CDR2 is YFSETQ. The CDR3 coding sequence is TGCGCCAGCAGCTTCATCAGACAAGACAATGAGCAGTTCTTC. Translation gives CASSFIRQDNEQFF.